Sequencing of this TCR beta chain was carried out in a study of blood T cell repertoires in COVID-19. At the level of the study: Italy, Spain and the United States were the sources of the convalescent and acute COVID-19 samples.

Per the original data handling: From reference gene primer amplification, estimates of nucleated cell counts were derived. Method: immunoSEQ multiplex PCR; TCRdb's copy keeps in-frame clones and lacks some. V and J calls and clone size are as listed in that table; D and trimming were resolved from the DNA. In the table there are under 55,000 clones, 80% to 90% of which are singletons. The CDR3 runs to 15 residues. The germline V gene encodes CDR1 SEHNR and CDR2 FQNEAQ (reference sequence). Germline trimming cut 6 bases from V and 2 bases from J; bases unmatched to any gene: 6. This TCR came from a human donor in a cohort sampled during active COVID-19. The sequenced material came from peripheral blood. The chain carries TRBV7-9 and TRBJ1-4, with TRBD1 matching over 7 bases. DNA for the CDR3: TGTGCCAGCAGGGACACAGGGGCCACTAATGAAAAACTGTTTTTT. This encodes CASRDTGATNEKLFF.